The source of this TCR beta chain is a study of Ad26.COV2.S vaccination and SARS-CoV-2 variants. CDR3 length: 18 residues. Trimming took 2 bases from V and 4 from J, leaving 24 bases between them. Germline V lookup: CDR1 GTSNPN, CDR2 SVGIG (reference sequence). Method: immunoSEQ multiplex PCR; TCRdb's copy keeps in-frame clones and lacks some. The sample lists about 420,000 clones, 85% to 90% occurring once. Sample treatment: approximately 18 received Ad26.COV2.S at low or high dose, single or two shots; 5 received placebo; per-sample allocation not given. The samples were gathered on day 63 after the first injection of vaccine or placebo.

This clonotype was sampled from a person aged 18-65 years who received the Ad26.COV2.S COVID-19 vaccine or a placebo. The sample was peripheral blood, taken in a trial of Ad26.COV2.S vaccine versus placebo. This chain joins TRBV30 and TRBJ1-5; the D gene is possibly TRBD1 (6 bases). The CDR3 nucleotides read TGTGCCTGGAGTAGGGGGGTCGGGGCAGCAGGCAGGAATCAGCCCCAGCATTTT. This sequence encodes CAWSRGVGAAGRNQPQHF. The full variable domain, with the rest looked up from reference TRBV30 and TRBJ1-5, is SQTIHQWPATLVQPVGSPLSLECTVEGTSNPNLYWYRQAAGRGLQLLFYSVGIGQISSEVPQNLSASRPQDRQFILSSKKLLLSDSGFYLCAWSRGVGAAGRNQPQHFGDGTRLSIL.